Detailed here is one T cell receptor beta chain. Antigen: not known. This entry belongs to a study of cytomegalovirus exposure and HLA in healthy donors. Study-wide context: HLA-typed donors contributed 80 million or so unique TCRs, which were held in an early data release.

Losses at the gene ends were 7 bases for V and 10 bases for J; bases not matched to a gene: 10. This CDR3 is 14 amino acids long. From germline, CDR1 is MDHEN and CDR2 SYDVKM. Study-wide findings and caveats: Segments of the TCR beta V type were, in most cases, productive about 87% or about 30% of the time in an earlier analysis. Cytomegalovirus status was reportedly diagnosed by the classifier with high sensitivity and specificity. With later analysis, a missense DCLRE1C variant became linked to TCR beta V- and J-gene trimming.

The study ran its PCR with 60 Vbeta and 13 Jbeta primers. Generated by immunoSEQ multiplex PCR, the TCRdb table keeps only in-frame clones and is missing some. The sample lists 200,000 to 250,000 clones, nearly 80% occurring once. This chain uses TRBV28 with TRBJ2-1; the match to TRBD1 covers 10 bases. The sequenced material came from PBMCs. The sequence was collected from a man younger than 35 in good health and CMV-seronegative. The CDR3 DNA sequence: TGTGCCAGCATCCCCGGGACAGGGGTGGAGGAGCAGTTCTTC. Its translation is CASIPGTGVEEQFF.